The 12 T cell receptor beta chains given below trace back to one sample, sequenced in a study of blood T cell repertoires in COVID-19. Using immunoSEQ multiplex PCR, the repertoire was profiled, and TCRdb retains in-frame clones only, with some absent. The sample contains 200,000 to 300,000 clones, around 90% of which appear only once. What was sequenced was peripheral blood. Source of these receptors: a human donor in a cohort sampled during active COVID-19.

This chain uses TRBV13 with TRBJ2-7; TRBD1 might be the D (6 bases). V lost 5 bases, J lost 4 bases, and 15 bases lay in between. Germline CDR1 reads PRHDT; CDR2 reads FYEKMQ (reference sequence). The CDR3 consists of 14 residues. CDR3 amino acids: CASSPGQGLYEQYF. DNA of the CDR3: TGTGCCAGCAGCCCGGGGCAGGGGTTATACGAGCAGTACTTC.

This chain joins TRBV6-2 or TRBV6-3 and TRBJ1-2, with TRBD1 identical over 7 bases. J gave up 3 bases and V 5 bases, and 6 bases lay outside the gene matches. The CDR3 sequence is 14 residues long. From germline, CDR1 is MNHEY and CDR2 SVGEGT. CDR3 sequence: CASSLQGTHYGYTF. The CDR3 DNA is TGTGCCAGCAGTCTACAGGGGACCCACTATGGCTACACCTTC.

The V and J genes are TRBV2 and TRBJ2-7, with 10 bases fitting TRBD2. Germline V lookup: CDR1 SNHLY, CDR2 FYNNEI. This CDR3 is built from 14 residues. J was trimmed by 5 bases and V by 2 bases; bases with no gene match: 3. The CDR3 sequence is CASSEILAGDEQYF. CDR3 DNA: TGTGCCAGCAGTGAAATTCTAGCGGGGGACGAGCAGTACTTC.

This CDR3 reads CASSRTSGRVDEQFF. As DNA, the CDR3 is TGTGCCAGCAGTCGTACTAGCGGGAGGGTGGATGAGCAGTTCTTC. The chain has TRBV6-4 and TRBJ2-1; 13 bases agree with TRBD2. Unmatched junction bases numbered 6, after V lost 5 bases and J lost 8 bases. This CDR3 is built from 15 residues. Germline V gives CDR1 MRHNA, CDR2 SNTAGT.

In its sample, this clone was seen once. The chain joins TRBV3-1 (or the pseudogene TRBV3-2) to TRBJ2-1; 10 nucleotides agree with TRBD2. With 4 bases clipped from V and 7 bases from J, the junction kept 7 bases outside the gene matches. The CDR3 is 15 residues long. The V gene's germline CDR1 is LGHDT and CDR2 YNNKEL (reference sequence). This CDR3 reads CASSRGLATSNEQFF. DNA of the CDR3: TGTGCCAGCAGCCGGGGACTAGCGACTAGTAATGAGCAGTTCTTC.

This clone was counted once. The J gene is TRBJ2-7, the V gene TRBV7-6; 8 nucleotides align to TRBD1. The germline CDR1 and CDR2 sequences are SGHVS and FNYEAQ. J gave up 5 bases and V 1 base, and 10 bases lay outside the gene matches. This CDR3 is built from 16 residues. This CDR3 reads CASSLGGDRRGDEQYF. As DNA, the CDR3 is TGTGCCAGCAGCTTAGGAGGGGACAGGCGAGGTGACGAGCAGTACTTC.

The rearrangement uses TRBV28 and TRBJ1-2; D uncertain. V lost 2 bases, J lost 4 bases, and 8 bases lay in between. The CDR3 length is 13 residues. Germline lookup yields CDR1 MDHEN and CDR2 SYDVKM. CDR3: CASSLGSGYGYTF. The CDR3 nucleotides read TGTGCCAGCAGTTTAGGGTCGGGCTATGGCTACACCTTC.

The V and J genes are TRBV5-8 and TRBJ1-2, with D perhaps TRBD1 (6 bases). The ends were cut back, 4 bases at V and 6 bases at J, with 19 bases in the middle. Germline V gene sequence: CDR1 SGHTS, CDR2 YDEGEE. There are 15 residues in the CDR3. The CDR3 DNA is TGTGCCAGCAGCCCGACAGGCAGGGCCCTTCATGGCTACACCTTC. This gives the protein CASSPTGRALHGYTF. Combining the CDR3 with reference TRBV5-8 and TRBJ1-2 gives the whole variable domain EAGVTQSPTHLIKTRGQQATLRCSPISGHTSVYWYQQALGLGLQFLLWYDEGEERNRGNFPPRFSGRQFPNYSSELNVNALELEDSALYLCASSPTGRALHGYTFGSGTRLTVV.

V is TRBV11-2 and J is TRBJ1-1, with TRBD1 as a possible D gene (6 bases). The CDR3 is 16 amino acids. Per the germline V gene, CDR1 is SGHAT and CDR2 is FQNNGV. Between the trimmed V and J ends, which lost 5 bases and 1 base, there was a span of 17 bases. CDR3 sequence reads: CASSRGGARGNTEAFF. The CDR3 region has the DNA TGTGCCAGCAGCCGAGGGGGGGCGCGGGGGAACACTGAAGCTTTCTTT.

The CDR3 DNA is TGCGCCAGCAGCCAAGATCTTCAAGGATGGGGGGATATGAACTATGGCTACACCTTC. This translates into CASSQDLQGWGDMNYGYTF. The V call is TRBV4-3, the J call TRBJ1-2; TRBD1 might be the D (5 bases). Trimming shortened V by 0 bases and J by 2 bases, and 22 bases separated the two germline ends. Germline V gene sequence: CDR1 LGHNA, CDR2 YSLEER. The CDR3 consists of 19 residues.

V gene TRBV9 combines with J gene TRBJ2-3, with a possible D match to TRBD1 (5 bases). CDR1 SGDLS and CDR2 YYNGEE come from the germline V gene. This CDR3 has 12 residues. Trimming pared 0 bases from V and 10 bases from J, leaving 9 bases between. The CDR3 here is CASSVEKGPQYF. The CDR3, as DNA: TGTGCCAGCAGCGTAGAGAAGGGGCCGCAGTATTTT.

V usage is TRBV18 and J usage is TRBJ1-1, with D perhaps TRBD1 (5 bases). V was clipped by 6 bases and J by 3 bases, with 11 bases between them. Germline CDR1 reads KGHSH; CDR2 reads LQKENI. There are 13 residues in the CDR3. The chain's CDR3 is CASSPRDDTEAFF. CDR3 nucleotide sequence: TGTGCCAGCTCCCCCAGGGATGACACTGAAGCTTTCTTT.